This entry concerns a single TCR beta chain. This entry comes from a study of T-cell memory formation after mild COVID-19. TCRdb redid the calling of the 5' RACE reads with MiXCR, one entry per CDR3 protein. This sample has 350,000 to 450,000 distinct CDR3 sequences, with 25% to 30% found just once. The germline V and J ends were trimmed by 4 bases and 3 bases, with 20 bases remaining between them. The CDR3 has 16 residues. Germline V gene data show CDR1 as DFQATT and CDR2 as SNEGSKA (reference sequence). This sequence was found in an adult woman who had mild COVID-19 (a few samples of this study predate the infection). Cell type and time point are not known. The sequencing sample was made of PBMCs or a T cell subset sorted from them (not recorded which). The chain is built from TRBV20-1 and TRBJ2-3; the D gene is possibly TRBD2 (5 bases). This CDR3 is CSAIPPGSRLTDTQYF. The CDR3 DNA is TGCAGTGCTATCCCACCGGGATCTCGCTTAACAGATACGCAGTATTTT.